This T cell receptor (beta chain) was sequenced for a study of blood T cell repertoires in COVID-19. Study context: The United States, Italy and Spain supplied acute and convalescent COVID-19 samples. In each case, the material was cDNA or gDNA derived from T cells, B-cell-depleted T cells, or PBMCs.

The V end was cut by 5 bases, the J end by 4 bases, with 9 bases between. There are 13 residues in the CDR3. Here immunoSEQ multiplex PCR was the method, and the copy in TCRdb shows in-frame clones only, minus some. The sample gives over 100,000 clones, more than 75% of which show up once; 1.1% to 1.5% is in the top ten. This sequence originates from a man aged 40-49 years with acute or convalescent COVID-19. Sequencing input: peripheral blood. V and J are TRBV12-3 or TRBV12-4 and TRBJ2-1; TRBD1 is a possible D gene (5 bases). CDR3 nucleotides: TGTGCCAGCAGTCTCCAGGGTTACAATGAGCAGTTCTTC. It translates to CASSLQGYNEQFF.